This TCR beta chain was found in a study of T cell changes during pregnancy in multiple sclerosis. Only in-frame clones appear in the TCRdb table, and some are missing; sequencing was by immunoSEQ multiplex PCR. The sample records about 100,000 clones, roughly nine tenths being singletons. The CDR3 sequence is 14 residues long. Per the germline V gene, CDR1 is SGHTA and CDR2 is FQGNSA. Germline trimming cut 3 bases from V and 4 bases from J; bases unmatched to any gene: 5. The sequence came from a female donor with multiple sclerosis, enrolled in a pregnancy study. The source material was peripheral blood, sampled in the second trimester of pregnancy. This chain joins TRBV7-2 and TRBJ1-1; 7 bases fit TRBD1. CDR3 in DNA: TGTGCCAGCAGCTTTCAGGGGGAGAGCACTGAAGCTTTCTTT. Translation gives CASSFQGESTEAFF. Full variable domain (remainder filled in from reference TRBV7-2 and TRBJ1-1): GAGVSQSPSNKVTEKGKDVELRCDPISGHTALYWYRQSLGQGLEFLIYFQGNSAPDKSGLPSDRFSAERTGGSVSTLTIQRTQQEDSAVYLCASSFQGESTEAFFGQGTRLTVV.